This T cell receptor (beta chain) was recovered during a study of T cells in Graves' hyperthyroidism and ophthalmopathy. Study background: Peripheral blood was acquired at first diagnosis, ahead of any therapy whatsoever.

Overall study results and limits: Blood held most thyroid clonotypes expanded above 0.001 frequency.

An absence of ophthalmopathy progression within 18 months meant stable Graves' hyperthyroidism. V was trimmed by 3 bases and J by 9 bases, leaving 20 bases between them. This CDR3 region has 14 residues. Germline loops: CDR1 DFQATT, CDR2 SNEGSKA (reference sequence). Amplified regions were TCR beta CDR3 sequences from RNA transcripts. First-round RT-PCR of the TCR CDR3 relied on the HTBI primer set. From the multiplex PCR reads, TCRdb called clonotypes with MiXCR, one entry per CDR3 protein. In the table there are over 550,000 distinct CDR3 sequences, 16% of which are singletons. This clonotype appeared many times. Its antigen is as yet unknown.

Sequencing was done on a sample of blood. The TCR comes from a woman between 18 and 30 years old with Graves' hyperthyroidism. This sequence joins TRBV20-1 and TRBJ2-5; D is unclear. The CDR3 DNA follows: TGCAGTGCTAGTCTCAGGACCCCTCTAAGGGCCCAGTACTTC. It translates to CSASLRTPLRAQYF.